These T cell receptor beta chains were read from a single sample in a study of cytomegalovirus exposure and HLA in healthy donors. Libraries were prepared by immunoSEQ multiplex PCR; TCRdb keeps only in-frame clonotypes and omits some of them. Here the sample spans about 130,000 clones, about 80% being singletons. Source material: PBMCs. The receptors were sampled from a man between 18 and 29 years old in good health and CMV-seronegative. The CDR3 runs from the conserved cysteine through the conserved F or W. The D gene is left open where the match is weak. Size is omitted from some rows. Given values are once, few, many or a class for expanded clones.

CDR3 DNA: TGCGCCAGCAGCCATAGACTAGCGGACACAGATACGCAGTATTTT; CDR3 protein: CASSHRLADTDTQYF; J gene: TRBJ2-3; D gene: TRBD2; clone size: once; V gene: TRBV4-3
CDR3 DNA: TGTGCCAGCAGCCCAACCCCAGACAGGGGGGGTGGCTACACCTTC; CDR3 protein: CASSPTPDRGGGYTF; J gene: TRBJ1-2; D gene: TRBD1; clone size: -; V gene: TRBV13
CDR3 DNA: TGTGCCAGCAGCAGCCCGGGGGGGTTCACAGATACGCAGTATTTT; CDR3 protein: CASSSPGGFTDTQYF; J gene: TRBJ2-3; D gene: TRBD2; clone size: -; V gene: TRBV28
CDR3 DNA: TGTGCCAGCAGCGTAGACGGGAGGAGGGATGAGCAGTTCTTC; CDR3 protein: CASSVDGRRDEQFF; J gene: TRBJ2-1; D gene: TRBD2; clone size: -; V gene: TRBV9
CDR3 DNA: TGCAGCTTTAAGGACCAGAGGGACACTGAAGCTTTCTTT; CDR3 protein: CSFKDQRDTEAFF; J gene: TRBJ1-1; D gene: -; clone size: -; V gene: TRBV29-1
CDR3 DNA: TGTGCCAGCAGCCAAGTAGTGAACACTGAAGCTTTCTTT; CDR3 protein: CASSQVVNTEAFF; J gene: TRBJ1-1; D gene: -; clone size: -; V gene: TRBV27
CDR3 DNA: TGTGCCTGGAGTGATCTGTTGCTGCTCGGGAGCTCCTACAATGAGCAGTTCTTC; CDR3 protein: CAWSDLLLLGSSYNEQFF; J gene: TRBJ2-1; D gene: -; clone size: -; V gene: TRBV30
CDR3 DNA: TGTGCCAGCAGCCCGGGACAGGGAAGTTACGAGCAGTACTTC; CDR3 protein: CASSPGQGSYEQYF; J gene: TRBJ2-7; D gene: TRBD1; clone size: -; V gene: TRBV2
CDR3 DNA: TGCGCCAGCAGCGGTCCCACAGGGGACAATGAGCAGTTCTTC; CDR3 protein: CASSGPTGDNEQFF; J gene: TRBJ2-1; D gene: TRBD1; clone size: few; V gene: TRBV5-1
CDR3 DNA: TGTGCCAGCAGCTACTGGAACACTGAAGCTTTCTTT; CDR3 protein: CASSYWNTEAFF; J gene: TRBJ1-1; D gene: -; clone size: -; V gene: TRBV5-4
CDR3 DNA: TGTGCCAGCAGCTTGGCCGGGGGGAACTACGAGCAGTACTTC; CDR3 protein: CASSLAGGNYEQYF; J gene: TRBJ2-7; D gene: TRBD2; clone size: -; V gene: TRBV5-4
CDR3 DNA: TGTGCCAGCATACCGGGACAGAGTTACGAGCAGTACTTC; CDR3 protein: CASIPGQSYEQYF; J gene: TRBJ2-7; D gene: TRBD1; clone size: once; V gene: TRBV19
CDR3 DNA: TGTGCCAGCAGCGTAGCCATATCGGGGGGGATCAATGGCAATGAGCAGTTCTTC; CDR3 protein: CASSVAISGGINGNEQFF; J gene: TRBJ2-1; D gene: TRBD2; clone size: -; V gene: TRBV9
CDR3 DNA: TGCGCCAGCAGCTCGGGGGGTGTCGCCTACGAGCAGTACTTC; CDR3 protein: CASSSGGVAYEQYF; J gene: TRBJ2-7; D gene: TRBD2; clone size: -; V gene: TRBV5-1
CDR3 DNA: TGTGCCAGCAGCTTACTGGAGCAGTTCTTC; CDR3 protein: CASSLLEQFF; J gene: TRBJ2-1; D gene: -; clone size: -; V gene: TRBV7-9
CDR3 DNA: TGCGCCAGCAGCCAAACGGGGAATCAGCCCCAGCATTTT; CDR3 protein: CASSQTGNQPQHF; J gene: TRBJ1-5; D gene: -; clone size: few; V gene: TRBV4-3
CDR3 DNA: TGTGCCAGCAGCTTCCTGGACAGGTCGGAAAAACTGTTTTTT; CDR3 protein: CASSFLDRSEKLFF; J gene: TRBJ1-4; D gene: TRBD1; clone size: -; V gene: TRBV5-4
CDR3 DNA: TGCGCCAGCAGCTTTGGCCTAGCGGGCACAGATACGCAGTATTTT; CDR3 protein: CASSFGLAGTDTQYF; J gene: TRBJ2-3; D gene: TRBD2; clone size: -; V gene: TRBV5-1
CDR3 DNA: TGTGCCAGCAGCCAAGACAGGTCGGAGACCCAGTACTTC; CDR3 protein: CASSQDRSETQYF; J gene: TRBJ2-5; D gene: -; clone size: -; V gene: TRBV5-4
CDR3 DNA: TGTGCCTCCGGGACAGAATCCTACGAGCAGTACTTC; CDR3 protein: CASGTESYEQYF; J gene: TRBJ2-7; D gene: TRBD1; clone size: -; V gene: TRBV7-2
CDR3 DNA: TGTGCCAGCAGCTTGGGGGGTATGAACACTGAAGCTTTCTTT; CDR3 protein: CASSLGGMNTEAFF; J gene: TRBJ1-1; D gene: -; clone size: -; V gene: TRBV7-3
CDR3 DNA: TGTGCCAGCAGAGTATCCGGGACACAGAACACTGAAGCTTTCTTT; CDR3 protein: CASRVSGTQNTEAFF; J gene: TRBJ1-1; D gene: -; clone size: few; V gene: TRBV6-5
CDR3 DNA: TGTGCCAGCGGTGGCTCTGACAGGGGGATAGAGGGCTACACCTTC; CDR3 protein: CASGGSDRGIEGYTF; J gene: TRBJ1-2; D gene: TRBD1; clone size: -; V gene: TRBV25-1
CDR3 DNA: TGTGCCAGCAGCTCCTCCGGGACTAGCGGGAGGGAGGGCATCGGGGAGCTGTTTTTT; CDR3 protein: CASSSSGTSGREGIGELFF; J gene: TRBJ2-2; D gene: TRBD2; clone size: -; V gene: TRBV7-3
CDR3 DNA: TGCGCCAGCAGCTCGAGTTCAGGGGGCAGAAGGAACACTGAAGCTTTCTTT; CDR3 protein: CASSSSSGGRRNTEAFF; J gene: TRBJ1-1; D gene: TRBD1; clone size: -; V gene: TRBV5-1
CDR3 DNA: TGTGCCAGCAGCTACTCCGGGACACCCTCCTACAATGAGCAGTTCTTC; CDR3 protein: CASSYSGTPSYNEQFF; J gene: TRBJ2-1; D gene: -; clone size: -; V gene: TRBV4-2
CDR3 DNA: TGTGCCAGCAGCTTAGGACAGGGTTCAACTAATGAAAAACTGTTTTTT; CDR3 protein: CASSLGQGSTNEKLFF; J gene: TRBJ1-4; D gene: TRBD1; clone size: -; V gene: TRBV7-9
CDR3 DNA: TGTGCCAGCAGCTTCTTTACTGGCTCTGGAAACACCATATATTTT; CDR3 protein: CASSFFTGSGNTIYF; J gene: TRBJ1-3; D gene: -; clone size: -; V gene: TRBV7-9
CDR3 DNA: TGTGCCAGTAGTACGGCTAGCGGGAGAACCTACAATGAGCAGTTCTTC; CDR3 protein: CASSTASGRTYNEQFF; J gene: TRBJ2-1; D gene: TRBD2; clone size: -; V gene: TRBV19
CDR3 DNA: TGTGCCAGCAGCGTAGCGGGGGGCCTACAGTTCTTC; CDR3 protein: CASSVAGGLQFF; J gene: TRBJ2-1; D gene: -; clone size: -; V gene: TRBV9
CDR3 DNA: TGTGCCAGCAGTTTCCTCCGATGGGACAGGAACATCGACGATGGCTACACCTTC; CDR3 protein: CASSFLRWDRNIDDGYTF; J gene: TRBJ1-2; D gene: TRBD1; clone size: once; V gene: TRBV28
CDR3 DNA: TGTGCCAGCAGGGGGACAGGGGGCTTTACTGAAGCTTTCTTT; CDR3 protein: CASRGTGGFTEAFF; J gene: TRBJ1-1; D gene: TRBD1; clone size: once; V gene: TRBV6-5
CDR3 DNA: TGTGCCAGCAGTTTCGTCAGCGAGCAGTACTTC; CDR3 protein: CASSFVSEQYF; J gene: TRBJ2-7; D gene: -; clone size: once; V gene: TRBV28
CDR3 DNA: TGTGCCAGTTACTCAGCGGGCTACAATGAGCAGTTCTTC; CDR3 protein: CASYSAGYNEQFF; J gene: TRBJ2-1; D gene: -; clone size: few; V gene: TRBV19
CDR3 DNA: TGTGCCAGCAGTTTATCTAGCGGGTCCTCCTACAATGAGCAGTTCTTC; CDR3 protein: CASSLSSGSSYNEQFF; J gene: TRBJ2-1; D gene: TRBD2; clone size: -; V gene: TRBV27
CDR3 DNA: TGTGCCAGCAGCTTAGACTCCCGTATTGTGCGGGGCTACACCTTC; CDR3 protein: CASSLDSRIVRGYTF; J gene: TRBJ1-2; D gene: -; clone size: -; V gene: TRBV7-2
CDR3 DNA: TGTGCCAGCAGTTTAAGGCTAGCGGGAGAAAACATTCAGTACTTC; CDR3 protein: CASSLRLAGENIQYF; J gene: TRBJ2-4; D gene: TRBD2; clone size: few; V gene: TRBV27
CDR3 DNA: TGCGCCAGCAGCTGGGACAGGAACACTGAAGCTTTCTTT; CDR3 protein: CASSWDRNTEAFF; J gene: TRBJ1-1; D gene: TRBD1; clone size: -; V gene: TRBV5-1
CDR3 DNA: TGTGCCAGCAGTTTGACCGGGACAGGGGACTATGGCTACACCTTC; CDR3 protein: CASSLTGTGDYGYTF; J gene: TRBJ1-2; D gene: TRBD1; clone size: -; V gene: TRBV28
CDR3 DNA: TGTGCCAGCAGCTACGACACGGCCGAGCAGTACTTC; CDR3 protein: CASSYDTAEQYF; J gene: TRBJ2-7; D gene: -; clone size: -; V gene: TRBV5-4
CDR3 DNA: TGTGCCAGCAGTTACACCCAGTCCTATGGCTACACCTTC; CDR3 protein: CASSYTQSYGYTF; J gene: TRBJ1-2; D gene: -; clone size: few; V gene: TRBV6-5
CDR3 DNA: TGTGCCAGCAGCTTATCGGGAGTCACTGAAGCTCTCTTT; CDR3 protein: CASSLSGVTEALF; J gene: TRBJ1-1; D gene: -; clone size: once; V gene: TRBV7-3
CDR3 DNA: TGTGCCAGTAGTAGCCTAGCGGAAGGTGGGGAGCTGTTTTTT; CDR3 protein: CASSSLAEGGELFF; J gene: TRBJ2-2; D gene: TRBD2; clone size: -; V gene: TRBV19
CDR3 DNA: TGTGCCAGCGGGACAGGGCAACTCGGGGCCAACGTCCTGACTTTC; CDR3 protein: CASGTGQLGANVLTF; J gene: TRBJ2-6; D gene: TRBD1; clone size: -; V gene: TRBV6-1
CDR3 DNA: TGTGCCAGCAGTTTCAGGGGGCTTAATGAAAAACTGTTTTTT; CDR3 protein: CASSFRGLNEKLFF; J gene: TRBJ1-4; D gene: TRBD1; clone size: -; V gene: TRBV28
CDR3 DNA: TGTGCCAGCAGCTTGGCGGGGACAGGGGGCGCGAGGGAAGCTTTCTTT; CDR3 protein: CASSLAGTGGAREAFF; J gene: TRBJ1-1; D gene: TRBD1; clone size: -; V gene: TRBV5-4
CDR3 DNA: TGTGCCATCAGTCCGACTAGCGGGAGTTATGATGAGCAGTTCTTC; CDR3 protein: CAISPTSGSYDEQFF; J gene: TRBJ2-1; D gene: TRBD2; clone size: -; V gene: TRBV10-3
CDR3 DNA: TGTGCCAGCAGCTTAGAGTCTTTTGAGGGCCCAACTAATGAAAAACTGTTTTTT; CDR3 protein: CASSLESFEGPTNEKLFF; J gene: TRBJ1-4; D gene: -; clone size: -; V gene: TRBV11-3